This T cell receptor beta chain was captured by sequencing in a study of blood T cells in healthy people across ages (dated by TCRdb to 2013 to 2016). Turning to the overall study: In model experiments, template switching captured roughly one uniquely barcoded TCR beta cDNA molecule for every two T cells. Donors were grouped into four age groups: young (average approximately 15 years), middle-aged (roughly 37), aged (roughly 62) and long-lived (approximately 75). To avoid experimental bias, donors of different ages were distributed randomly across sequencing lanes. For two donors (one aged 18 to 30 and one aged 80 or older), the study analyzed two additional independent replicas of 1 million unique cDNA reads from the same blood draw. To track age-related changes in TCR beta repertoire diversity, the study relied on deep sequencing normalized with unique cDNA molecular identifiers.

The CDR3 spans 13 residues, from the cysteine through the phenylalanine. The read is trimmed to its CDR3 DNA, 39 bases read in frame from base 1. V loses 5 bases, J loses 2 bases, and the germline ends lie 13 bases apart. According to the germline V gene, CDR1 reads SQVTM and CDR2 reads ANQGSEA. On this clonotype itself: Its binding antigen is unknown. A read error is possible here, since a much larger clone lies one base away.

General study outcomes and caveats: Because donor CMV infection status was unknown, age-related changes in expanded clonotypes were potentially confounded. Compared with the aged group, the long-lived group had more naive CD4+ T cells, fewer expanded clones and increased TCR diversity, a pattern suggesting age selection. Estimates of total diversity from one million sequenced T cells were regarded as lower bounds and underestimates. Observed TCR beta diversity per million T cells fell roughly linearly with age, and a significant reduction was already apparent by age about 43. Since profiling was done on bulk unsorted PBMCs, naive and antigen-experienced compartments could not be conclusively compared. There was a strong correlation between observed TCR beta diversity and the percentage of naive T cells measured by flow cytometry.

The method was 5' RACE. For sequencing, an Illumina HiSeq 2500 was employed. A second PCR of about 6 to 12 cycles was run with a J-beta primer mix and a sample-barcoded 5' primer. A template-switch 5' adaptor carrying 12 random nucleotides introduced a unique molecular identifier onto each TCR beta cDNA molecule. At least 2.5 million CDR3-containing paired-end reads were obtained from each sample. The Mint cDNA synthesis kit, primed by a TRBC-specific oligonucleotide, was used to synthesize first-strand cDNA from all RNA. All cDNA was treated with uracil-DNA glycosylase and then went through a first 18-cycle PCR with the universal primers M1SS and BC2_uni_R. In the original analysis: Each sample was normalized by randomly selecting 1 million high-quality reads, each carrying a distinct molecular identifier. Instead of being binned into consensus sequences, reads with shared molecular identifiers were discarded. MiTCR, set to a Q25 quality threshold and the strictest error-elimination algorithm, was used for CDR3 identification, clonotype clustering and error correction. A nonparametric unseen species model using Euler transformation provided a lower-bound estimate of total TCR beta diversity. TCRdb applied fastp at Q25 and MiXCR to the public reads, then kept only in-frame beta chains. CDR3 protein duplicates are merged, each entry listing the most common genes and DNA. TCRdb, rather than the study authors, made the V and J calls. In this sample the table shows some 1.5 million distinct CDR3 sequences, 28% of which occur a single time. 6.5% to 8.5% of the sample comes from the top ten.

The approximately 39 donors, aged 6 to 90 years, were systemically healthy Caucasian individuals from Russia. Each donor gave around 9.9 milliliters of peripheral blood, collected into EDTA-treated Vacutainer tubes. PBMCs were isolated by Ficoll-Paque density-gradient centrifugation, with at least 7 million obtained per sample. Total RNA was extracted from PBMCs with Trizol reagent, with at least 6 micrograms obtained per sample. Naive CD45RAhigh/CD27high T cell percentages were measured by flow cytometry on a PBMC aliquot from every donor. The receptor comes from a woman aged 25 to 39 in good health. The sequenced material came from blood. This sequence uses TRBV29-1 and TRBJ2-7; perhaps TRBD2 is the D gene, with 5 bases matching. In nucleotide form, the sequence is TGCAGCGTTATTCTACTAGAGACCTACGAGCAGTACTTC. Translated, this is CSVILLETYEQYF.